This T cell receptor beta chain was retrieved from a study of identical twins (dated by TCRdb to the mid-2010s). In the study overall: To test whether fetal clonotypes persist, the study used deep sequencing on TCR alpha and beta repertoires from monozygotic twins, unrelated adults of various ages, and cord blood. To rule out contamination, the twin experiments were replicated at different times with different library preparation protocols. Findings and caveats that apply to the study as a whole: Zero-insertion analyses could be partly confounded by invariant T cells such as MAIT and iNKT, although diverse VJ usage argued against such confounding for most clonotypes. Fewer insertions were carried by abundant cord blood beta clonotypes; a weaker similar trend was observed in young adult naive repertoires, while no such trend was observed in memory repertoires. Excess twin sharing in beta out-of-frame sequences was weaker because fewer shared sequences lowered the signal-to-noise ratio. Out-of-frame TCR alpha sequences shared between twins showed an excess of low generation-probability sequences compared with coincidental sharing between unrelated individuals. Because the same donors could not be followed over many years, conclusions were based on cross-sectional statistical analysis. Recombination models systematically underestimated out-of-frame TCR alpha sharing in monozygotic twins but agreed with sharing between unrelated individuals.

This clonotype was seen only a few times. The clone's antigen remains unknown. No quality values exist for individual bases; no much larger clone is one base distant. Library prep was done by 5' RACE. Sequencing was carried out with an Illumina HiSeq 2000. A universal primer binding site was introduced by template switching, and a unique molecular identifier was present in the final cDNA, enabling accurate counting of TCR cDNA molecules. First-strand cDNA for TCR alpha and beta chains was synthesized from specific primers in the conserved constant-segment region. To control for contamination, every cDNA library was double barcoded, receiving both a SMART-Mk sample barcode and Illumina barcodes. TruSeq adapter sequences, together with Illumina sample barcodes, were added in two successive PCR steps. TCR alpha and beta cDNA libraries were sequenced on the Illumina HiSeq platform with custom primers. The original pipeline was this. Unique molecular identifiers were extracted from raw reads with MiGEC, and CDR3 positions were determined with MiXCR. For each individual, recombination models were inferred using an EM algorithm with the repgenHMM and IGoR tools. The analysis of shared clonotypes was done with the tcR package in R, with sharing normalized by the product of cloneset sizes. To study raw recombination free of thymic and clonal selection effects, out-of-frame nonproductive sequences were analyzed. The public reads were run again by TCRdb, first through fastp at Q25 and then through MiXCR, and only productive beta chains were kept. Each CDR3 protein appears once, grouped with its most common genes and DNA. The V and J calls shown here were made by TCRdb, not taken from the authors' results. The sample data list around 470,000 distinct CDR3 sequences, and 12% to 15% of these were observed just once. About 0.52% of the sample comes from the top ten.

The CDR3 numbers 15 residues from cysteine through phenylalanine. Of all the DNA, just the CDR3 is kept, 45 bases in frame from base 1. Trimming at the junction amounts to 1 base on V and 8 bases on J, and the germline ends lie 15 bases apart. CDR1 and CDR2, looked up from the germline V gene, are SGHTA and FQGNSA. Only healthy Caucasian donors were included. Three pairs of female monozygotic twins, all aged about 18 to 30 years, made up the twin cohort. Positive isolation kits from Invitrogen were used to isolate CD4+ and CD8+ T cell populations. These data also formed part of another study, on yellow fever vaccine responses in identical twins. The second publication reports: According to the authors, the vaccine-induced T cell response in identical twins seemed to be partly convergent and partly specific to each individual. In identical twins, the study followed T cell clones that responded to the vaccine with precision.

Source material: CD4+ T cells sorted from blood. The receptor was isolated from a woman younger than 30 in good health. The chain is assembled from TRBV7-2 and TRBJ2-1; TRBD2 could be the D gene, as 6 bases match. The nucleotide sequence reads TGTGCCAGCAGCTTAGGCGGGAAATCCGCTGATGAGCAGTTCTTC. The translation is CASSLGGKSADEQFF.